This T cell receptor beta chain was recorded in a study of cytomegalovirus exposure and HLA in healthy donors. Regarding the study as a whole: In a later analysis, compared with equally common non-associated chains, HLA-associated beta chains were more expanded.

Primers for the PCR totalled 60 Vbeta and 13 Jbeta. Per the original data handling: Roughly 11 million of the 60 million to 90 million unique TCR beta chains counted in a later analysis were shared. Clones were sequenced by immunoSEQ multiplex PCR, and TCRdb holds only the in-frame ones, with some missing. V and J calls and clone size are as listed in that table; D and trimming were resolved from the DNA. The sample lists about 85,000 clones; 75% to 85% were seen once. Remarks on this clone: Antigen specificity is unknown.

This sequence was found in a man aged 45-65 years in good health and CMV-seropositive. The sequenced material came from PBMCs.

DNA for the CDR3: TGTGCCAGCAGCTCCGGGACTAGCGGGAGTCATGAGCAGTTCTTC. Translation gives CASSSGTSGSHEQFF. This chain joins TRBV11-3 and TRBJ2-1; 14 bases are shared with TRBD2. Trimming took 4 bases from V and 8 from J; bases not matched to a gene: 4. This CDR3 is built from 15 residues. From germline, CDR1 is SGHNT and CDR2 YENEEA.